These 16 T cell receptor beta chains share one sample of origin, sequenced in a study of early T cells in non-severe SARS-CoV-2 infection. TCRdb analysed the 5' RACE reads with MiXCR anew, one entry per CDR3 protein. The profile covers under 70,000 distinct CDR3 sequences, with 4% to 5.5% appearing a single time and 4.5% to 5.5% taken by the ten largest. The material sequenced was whole blood. These TCRs come from an adult who was a healthcare worker with PCR-confirmed SARS-CoV-2 infection or an uninfected control (not recorded which).

This clonotype was detected only a few times. The genes are TRBV19 and TRBJ1-4, with no clear D. This CDR3 contains 14 residues. Germline-derived CDR1 and CDR2 are LNHDA and SQIVND (reference sequence). V was clipped by 6 bases and J by 5 bases, with 13 bases between them. CDR3 amino acids: CASSPGRENEKLFF. In DNA form, the CDR3 reads TGTGCCAGTAGCCCAGGCCGGGAGAATGAAAAACTGTTTTTT.

In its sample, this clonotype was seen a few times. The chain links TRBV4-1 to TRBJ1-1, with TRBD1 as a possible D gene (6 bases). Looked up from germline, CDR1 is MGHRA and CDR2 is YSYEKL. This CDR3 is built from 14 residues. V was clipped by 4 bases and J by 6 bases, with 15 bases between them. The CDR3 loop is CASSRGTEGAEAFF. DNA of the CDR3: TGCGCCAGCAGCCGAGGGACGGAGGGGGCTGAAGCTTTCTTT.

J is TRBJ2-1 and V is TRBV4-1; D ambiguous. Germline CDR1 is MGHRA and CDR2 is YSYEKL. The V and J ends lost 1 base and 6 bases respectively, with 16 bases between them. The CDR3 is 16 residues long. The CDR3 here is CASSQVTVSLSNEQFF. The CDR3 bases are TGCGCCAGCAGCCAAGTCACGGTTAGTTTAAGCAATGAGCAGTTCTTC.

Ten or more counts support this clonotype. The genes are TRBV7-9 and TRBJ1-4, with 10 positions matching TRBD1. CDR1 is SEHNR, CDR2 FQNEAQ, per germline (reference sequence). V shed 4 bases and J 6 bases; nucleotides not matched to a gene: 20. The CDR3 is 20 residues long. The CDR3 coding sequence is TGTGCCAGCAGCTCAGAAGGGAAAAAAATTTTGGGGACAGGGGATGAAAAACTGTTTTTT. Translated, it gives CASSSEGKKILGTGDEKLFF.

This clonotype has ten or more counts. The V gene is TRBV3-1, the J gene TRBJ2-1, with 13 bases fitting TRBD2. The CDR3 totals 15 residues. Per the germline V gene, CDR1 is LGHDT and CDR2 is YNNKEL (reference sequence). Trimming at V came to 4 bases and at J to 9 bases, leaving 6 bases not matched to a gene. CDR3 sequence: CASSRQLAGGPEQFF. The DNA of the CDR3 is TGTGCCAGCAGCCGCCAACTAGCGGGGGGGCCTGAGCAGTTCTTC.

The chain employs TRBV20-1 and TRBJ2-3; 10 bases agree with TRBD2. J gave up 11 bases and V 0 bases, and 14 bases lay outside the gene matches. Looked up from germline, CDR1 is DFQATT and CDR2 is SNEGSKA (reference sequence). CDR3 length: 16 residues. The CDR3 loop is CSARDSPSGGPFRQYF. The CDR3 coding sequence is TGCAGTGCTAGAGATTCACCTAGCGGGGGCCCATTTAGGCAGTATTTT.

This clonotype was seen ten or more times. The DNA of the CDR3 is TGTGCCACAGACAGGGGCTTTCTGATAACTGAAGCTTTCTTT. Protein sequence: CATDRGFLITEAFF. This sequence joins TRBV5-8 and TRBJ1-1, with TRBD1 matching over 8 bases. V gave up 9 bases and J gave up 5 bases; unmatched junction bases: 12. CDR1 and CDR2 (germline): SGHTS, YDEGEE. CDR3 length equals 14 residues.

This clonotype was counted many times. This rearrangement joins TRBV19 to TRBJ1-2, with 8 positions matching TRBD1. This CDR3 is built from 14 residues. Germline V gene data show CDR1 as LNHDA and CDR2 as SQIVND (reference sequence). V was pared by 6 bases and J by 2 bases, with 5 bases of the junction left unmatched. CDR3 in DNA: TGTGCCAGTAGCATTCGACAGGGGAACTATGGCTACACCTTC. The encoded protein is CASSIRQGNYGYTF.

A note on this clonotype: This may come from a read error, since a much larger clone is one base off. Since no conserved phenylalanine or tryptophan closes the CDR3, a read error is the likely cause. J is TRBJ2-3 and V is TRBV6-6; D is possibly TRBD1 (6 bases). Per the germline V gene, CDR1 is MNHNY and CDR2 is SVGAGI (reference sequence). Trimming took 6 bases from V and 3 from J, leaving 10 bases between them. The CDR3 totals 13 residues. CDR3 residues: CASRAGETDTQYI. In nucleotides, the CDR3 is TGTGCCAGCAGGGCAGGGGAGACAGATACGCAGTATATT.

There are a few counts of this clonotype. The rearrangement uses TRBV2 and TRBJ1-4; D gene ambiguous. V shed 8 bases and J shed 8 bases, with 24 bases lying between them. The length of the CDR3 is 16 residues. Per germline, CDR1 SNHLY and CDR2 FYNNEI. CDR3 amino acids: CASGSLHSTREEKLFF. CDR3 bases: TGTGCCAGCGGATCCCTCCACAGCACACGGGAGGAAAAACTGTTTTTT.

This clonotype was seen more than once but under ten times. The J gene is TRBJ2-3, the V gene TRBV20-1; 10 nucleotides align to TRBD2. CDR1 is DFQATT and CDR2 is SNEGSKA in the germline V gene (reference sequence). CDR3 length: 14 residues. The V segment lost 0 bases and the J segment 9 bases; nucleotides outside the gene matches: 6. In DNA form, the CDR3 reads TGCAGTGCTAGAGATTCGCTAGCGGGGGCGACGCAGTATTTT. It translates to CSARDSLAGATQYF.

The chain uses TRBV19 and TRBJ2-7; TRBD1 matches at 7 bases. Germline-derived CDR1 and CDR2 are LNHDA and SQIVND (reference sequence). Trimming at V came to 4 bases and at J to 3 bases, leaving 9 bases not matched to a gene. The CDR3 contains 15 residues. The CDR3 DNA is TGTGCCAGTAGTAGAATCGGGACAGAGTACTACGAGCAGTACTTC. Protein: CASSRIGTEYYEQYF.

This clonotype has ten or more counts. The V call is TRBV7-8, the J call TRBJ2-7; 8 bases agree with TRBD2. The CDR3 is made up of 20 amino acids. Germline trimming cut 5 bases from V and 0 bases from J; bases unmatched to any gene: 21. The germline V gene has CDR1 SGHVS and CDR2 FQNEAQ. CDR3 coding DNA: TGTGCCAGCAGCCAATCCAGATTAGCGGGGATGGCAAGGAGCTCCTACGAGCAGTACTTC. Protein sequence: CASSQSRLAGMARSSYEQYF.

This clonotype has a count of ten or more. The chain joins TRBV7-9 to TRBJ2-7; tentative D call: TRBD1 (5 bases). Trimming removed 5 bases at V and 5 bases at J, with 16 bases between. This CDR3 comprises 14 residues. Looked up from germline, CDR1 is SEHNR and CDR2 is FQNEAQ (reference sequence). CDR3 sequence reads: CASSPSAGLNEQYF. The DNA for the CDR3 is TGTGCCAGCAGCCCGAGTGCAGGGTTGAACGAGCAGTACTTC.

A note on this clonotype: A much larger clone lies one base from this, so it may be a read error. The chain joins TRBV5-5 to TRBJ2-5, with 9 bases that match TRBD2. Germline V gene lookup returns CDR1 SGHKS and CDR2 YYEKEE (reference sequence). With V trimmed by 5 bases and J by 2 bases, 4 bases remained unmatched. The CDR3 spans 14 residues. CDR3 DNA sequence: TGTGCCAGCAGTTTGACTAGCGGACAAGAGACCCAGTACTTC. It specifies CASSLTSGQETQYF.

This clonotype has a handful of counts. The gene calls are TRBV6-5 and TRBJ1-1; D possibly corresponds to TRBD1 (6 bases). Per germline, CDR1 MNHEY and CDR2 SVGAGI. Trimming cost V 6 bases and J 12 bases, with 20 bases left between them. This CDR3 comprises 13 residues. CDR3: CASRDTGFLRPFF. CDR3 bases: TGTGCCAGCAGGGATACAGGGTTTTTAAGGCCTTTCTTT.